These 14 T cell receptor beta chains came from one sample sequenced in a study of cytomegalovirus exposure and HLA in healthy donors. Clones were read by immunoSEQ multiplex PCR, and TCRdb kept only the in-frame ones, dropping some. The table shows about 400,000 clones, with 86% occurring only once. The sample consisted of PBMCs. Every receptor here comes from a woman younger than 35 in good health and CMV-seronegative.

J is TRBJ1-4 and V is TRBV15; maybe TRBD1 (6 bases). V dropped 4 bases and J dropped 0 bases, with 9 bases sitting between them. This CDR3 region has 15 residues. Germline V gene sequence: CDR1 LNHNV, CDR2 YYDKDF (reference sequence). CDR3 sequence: CATSKRQATNEKLFF. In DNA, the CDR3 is TGTGCCACCAGCAAACGACAGGCAACTAATGAAAAACTGTTTTTT.

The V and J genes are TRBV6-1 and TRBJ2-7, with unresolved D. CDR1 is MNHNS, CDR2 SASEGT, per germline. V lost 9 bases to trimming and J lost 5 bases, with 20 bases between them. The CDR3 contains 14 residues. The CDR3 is CASRDPAPSDEQYF. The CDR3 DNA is TGTGCCAGTCGAGACCCCGCCCCAAGCGACGAGCAGTACTTC.

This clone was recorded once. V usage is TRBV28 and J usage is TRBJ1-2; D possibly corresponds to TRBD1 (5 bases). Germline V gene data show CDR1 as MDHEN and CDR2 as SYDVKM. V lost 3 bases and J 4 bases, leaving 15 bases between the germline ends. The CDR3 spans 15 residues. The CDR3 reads CASSFGRGGGYGYTF. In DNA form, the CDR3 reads TGTGCCAGCAGTTTCGGCCGGGGCGGGGGCTATGGCTACACCTTC.

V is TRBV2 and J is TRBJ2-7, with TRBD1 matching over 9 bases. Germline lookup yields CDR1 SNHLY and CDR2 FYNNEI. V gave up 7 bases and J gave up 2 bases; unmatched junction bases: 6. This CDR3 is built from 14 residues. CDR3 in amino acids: CASTSGTGTYEQYF. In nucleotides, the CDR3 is TGTGCCAGCACGTCCGGGACAGGGACCTACGAGCAGTACTTC. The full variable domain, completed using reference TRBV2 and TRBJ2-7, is EPEVTQTPSHQVTQMGQEVILRCVPISNHLYFYWYRQILGQKVEFLVSFYNNEISEKSEIFDDQFSVERPDGSNFTLKIRSTKLEDSAMYFCASTSGTGTYEQYFGPGTRLTVT.

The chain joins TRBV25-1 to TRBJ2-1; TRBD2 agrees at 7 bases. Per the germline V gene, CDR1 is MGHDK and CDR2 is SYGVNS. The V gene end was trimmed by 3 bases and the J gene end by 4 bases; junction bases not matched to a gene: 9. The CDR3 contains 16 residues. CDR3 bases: TGTGCCAGCAGTGAGACCCGACTAGCTGCTTACAATGAGCAGTTCTTC. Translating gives CASSETRLAAYNEQFF.

The CDR3, as DNA: TGTGCCACCAGCAGACTACGGACAGGGGCTAAGCCCAACCCTGGAAACACCATATATTTT. Encoded protein: CATSRLRTGAKPNPGNTIYF. The chain combines TRBV15 with TRBJ1-3; 9 bases line up with TRBD1. V lost 2 bases, J lost 2 bases, and 16 bases stayed unmatched. In germline, CDR1 is LNHNV, CDR2 YYDKDF (reference sequence). The CDR3 sequence is 20 residues long. The complete variable domain, with remaining parts taken from reference TRBV15 and TRBJ1-3, reads DAMVIQNPRYQVTQFGKPVTLSCSQTLNHNVMYWYQQKSSQAPKLLFHYYDKDFNNEADTPDNFQSRRPNTSFCFLDIRSPGLGDTAMYLCATSRLRTGAKPNPGNTIYFGEGSWLTVV.

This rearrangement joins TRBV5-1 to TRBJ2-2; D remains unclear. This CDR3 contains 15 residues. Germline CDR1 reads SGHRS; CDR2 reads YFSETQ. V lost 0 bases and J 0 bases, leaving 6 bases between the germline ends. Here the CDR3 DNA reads TGCGCCAGCAGCTTGGGAGCTCCGAACACCGGGGAGCTGTTTTTT. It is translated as CASSLGAPNTGELFF.

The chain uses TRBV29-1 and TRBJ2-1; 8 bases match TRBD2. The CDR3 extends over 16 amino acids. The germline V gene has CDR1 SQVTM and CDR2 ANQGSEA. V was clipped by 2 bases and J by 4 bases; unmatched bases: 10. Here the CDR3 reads CSVESLSGGEYNEQFF. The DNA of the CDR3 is TGCAGCGTTGAATCGCTAAGCGGGGGAGAGTACAATGAGCAGTTCTTC.

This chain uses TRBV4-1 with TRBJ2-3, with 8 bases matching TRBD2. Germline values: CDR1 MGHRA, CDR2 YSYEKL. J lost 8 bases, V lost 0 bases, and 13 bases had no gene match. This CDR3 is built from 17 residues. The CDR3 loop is CASSQELARGDLGTQYF. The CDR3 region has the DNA TGCGCCAGCAGCCAAGAATTGGCGCGGGGGGATCTGGGTACGCAGTATTTT.

CDR3 DNA: TGTGCCAGCAGTACCGGGACAGGCTCCTACAATGAGCAGTTCTTC. This sequence encodes CASSTGTGSYNEQFF. The chain links TRBV6-5 to TRBJ2-1; 8 nucleotides line up with TRBD1. The CDR3 consists of 15 residues. Losses at the gene ends were 5 bases for V and 0 bases for J; bases not matched to a gene: 3. Germline V gives CDR1 MNHEY, CDR2 SVGAGI.

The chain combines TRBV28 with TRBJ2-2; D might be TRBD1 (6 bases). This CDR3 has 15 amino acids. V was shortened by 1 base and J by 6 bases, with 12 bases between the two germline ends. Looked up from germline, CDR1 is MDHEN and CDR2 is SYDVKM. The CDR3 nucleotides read TGTGCCAGCAGTTTATACAGGGAAAGGTCCGGGGAGCTGTTTTTT. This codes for CASSLYRERSGELFF.

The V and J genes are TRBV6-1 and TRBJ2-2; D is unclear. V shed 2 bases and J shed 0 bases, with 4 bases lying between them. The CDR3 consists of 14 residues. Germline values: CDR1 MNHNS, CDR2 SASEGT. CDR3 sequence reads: CASSEIANTGELFF. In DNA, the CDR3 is TGTGCCAGCAGTGAAATAGCGAACACCGGGGAGCTGTTTTTT.

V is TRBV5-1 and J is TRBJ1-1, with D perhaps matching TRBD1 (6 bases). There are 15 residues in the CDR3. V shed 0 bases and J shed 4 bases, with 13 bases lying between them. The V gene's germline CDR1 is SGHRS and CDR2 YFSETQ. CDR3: CASSLGIGGPTEAFF. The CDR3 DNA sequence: TGCGCCAGCAGCTTGGGGATCGGGGGGCCCACTGAAGCTTTCTTT. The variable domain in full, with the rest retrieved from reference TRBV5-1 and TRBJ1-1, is KAGVTQTPRYLIKTRGQQVTLSCSPISGHRSVSWYQQTPGQGLQFLFEYFSETQRNKGNFPGRFSGRQFSNSRSEMNVSTLELGDSALYLCASSLGIGGPTEAFFGQGTRLTVV.

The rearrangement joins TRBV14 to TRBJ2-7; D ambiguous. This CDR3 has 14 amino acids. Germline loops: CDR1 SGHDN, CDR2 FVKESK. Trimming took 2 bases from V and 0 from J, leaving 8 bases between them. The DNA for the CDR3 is TGTGCCAGCAGCCAATCTATCACCTCCTACGAGCAGTACTTC. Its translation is CASSQSITSYEQYF.